This TCR beta chain was sequenced for a study of shared clonotypes between healthy human individuals. The CDR3 contains 12 residues. Deletions cut 5 bases from V and 9 bases from J, with 12 bases between. Germline CDR1 is MDHEN and CDR2 is SYDVKM. Measured with immunoSEQ multiplex PCR; TCRdb has only the in-frame clones, and not every one. The data show a few million clones, approximately 95% seen once. The chain has TRBV28 and TRBJ2-3; weak D call: TRBD1 (6 bases). Sequenced material: naive CD4+ T cells from PBMCs. Subset given: CD45RA+ positively selected. The receptor comes from a young man in good health. Some clones in this sample may be carry-over from other donors' samples. The CDR3 sequence is CASSTPGQTQYF. CDR3 DNA sequence: TGTGCCAGCAGTACCCCCGGACAGACGCAGTATTTT.